A selection of T cell receptor beta chains follows, all from one sample in a study of beta chain features in type 1 diabetes. The method was immunoSEQ multiplex PCR; TCRdb's version includes in-frame clones alone and lacks a portion of them. The table records roughly 500,000 clones, over 25% of them present only once. What was sequenced was naive CD4+ T cells from blood. These receptors all stem from a young man in good health. The CDR3 runs from the conserved cysteine through the conserved F or W. D genes are given only for firm matches. The size of a clone is reported for some rows only, either as once, few or many, or as a class for expanded clones.

. TRBJ2-1 . TRBV4-1 CASSREPGTSYNEQFF TGCGCCAGCAGCCGGGAACCCGGGACTTCTTACAATGAGCAGTTCTTC
. TRBJ2-1 . TRBV4-2 CASSQEGVYNEQFF TGTGCCAGCAGCCAAGAGGGCGTTTACAATGAGCAGTTCTTC
. TRBJ2-5 . TRBV2 CASSEGSQETQYF TGTGCCAGCAGTGAGGGCAGTCAAGAGACCCAGTACTTC
. TRBJ2-5 TRBD1 TRBV7-8 CASSLGQGRQETQYF TGTGCCAGCAGCCTTGGACAGGGAAGGCAAGAGACCCAGTACTTC
few TRBJ2-3 . TRBV29-1 CSTGGERPRRGTDTQYF TGCAGCACTGGTGGGGAGCGGCCCCGCCGTGGCACAGATACGCAGTATTTT
few TRBJ1-4 . TRBV2 CASIGLNEKLFF TGTGCCAGCATAGGGCTGAATGAAAAACTGTTTTTT
. TRBJ2-7 . TRBV5-1 CASRQGPYEQYF TGCGCCAGCAGACAGGGTCCCTACGAGCAGTACTTC
few TRBJ2-7 . TRBV4-2 CASSQDIGARGGDYEQYF TGTGCCAGCAGCCAAGATATAGGAGCCAGGGGGGGTGACTACGAGCAGTACTTC
. TRBJ2-7 TRBD2 TRBV28 CASSFHGTSAYEQYF TGTGCCAGCAGTTTTCATGGGACTAGCGCCTACGAGCAGTACTTC
. TRBJ2-7 . TRBV30 CAWSVRGYEQYF TGTGCCTGGAGTGTACGTGGGTACGAGCAGTACTTC
. TRBJ2-7 TRBD2 TRBV5-1 CASRRGLAGVTTYEQYF TGCGCCAGCAGAAGAGGACTAGCGGGAGTGACAACCTACGAGCAGTACTTC
few TRBJ2-5 . TRBV7-9 CASSATHRGETQYF TGTGCCAGCAGCGCTACACATAGGGGAGAGACCCAGTACTTC
few TRBJ1-4 TRBD1 TRBV27 CASSSRDRGNEKLFF TGTGCCAGCTCCTCCCGGGACAGGGGTAATGAAAAACTGTTTTTT
once TRBJ2-5 . TRBV15 CATSRDVQETQYF TGTGCCACCAGCAGAGACGTACAAGAGACCCAGTACTTC
few TRBJ2-7 . TRBV23-1 CASNHPTGLPGGEQYF TGCGCCAGCAACCACCCTACCGGGCTTCCTGGGGGCGAGCAGTACTTC
few TRBJ2-7 . TRBV7-8 CASRISRAGPHEQYF TGTGCCAGCAGGATCTCCAGGGCAGGCCCCCACGAGCAGTACTTC
. TRBJ2-1 . TRBV6-6 CASTTTGITYNEQFF TGTGCCAGCACCACAACAGGGATTACCTACAATGAGCAGTTCTTC
. TRBJ1-1 . TRBV30 CAWRARDTEAFF TGTGCCTGGAGGGCAAGGGACACTGAAGCTTTCTTT
. TRBJ1-1 TRBD1 TRBV29-1 CSIHRGTEAFF TGCAGCATCCACAGGGGCACTGAAGCTTTCTTT
. TRBJ2-3 . TRBV29-1 CSVDHRGTDTQYF TGCAGCGTTGATCACAGGGGCACAGATACGCAGTATTTT
. TRBJ2-7 . TRBV10-3 CAISEMQDSYEQYF TGTGCCATCAGTGAGATGCAGGACTCCTACGAGCAGTACTTC
few TRBJ2-7 . TRBV25-1 CASVKSGSYEQYF TGTGCCAGCGTGAAAAGCGGCTCCTACGAGCAGTACTTC
. TRBJ2-7 TRBD2 TRBV7-6 CASSPRTSGRLYEQYF TGTGCCAGCAGCCCGCGGACTAGCGGGAGGCTCTACGAGCAGTACTTC
. TRBJ1-5 . TRBV30 CAWSAGLSGNQPQHF TGTGCCTGGAGTGCGGGCCTGTCAGGCAATCAGCCCCAGCATTTT
. TRBJ2-1 . TRBV10-3 CAIREGEVSYNEQFF TGTGCCATCAGGGAGGGGGAGGTATCCTACAATGAGCAGTTCTTC
. TRBJ2-7 TRBD1 TRBV9 CASSVGTGVYEQYF TGTGCCAGCAGCGTAGGCACAGGGGTCTACGAGCAGTACTTC
. TRBJ1-2 . TRBV5-1 CASSLVAGQNYGYTF TGCGCCAGCAGCTTGGTGGCCGGACAGAACTATGGCTACACCTTC
. TRBJ2-3 TRBD2 TRBV4-3 CASSSLAGSTDTQYF TGCGCCAGCAGCTCCCTAGCGGGAAGCACAGATACGCAGTATTTT
once TRBJ1-1 TRBD1 TRBV15 CATSREDRGNTEAFF TGTGCCACCAGCAGAGAGGACAGGGGCAACACTGAAGCTTTCTTT
few TRBJ1-1 TRBD1 TRBV9 CASSVRDRGNTEAFF TGTGCCAGCAGCGTCCGGGACAGGGGGAACACTGAAGCTTTCTTT
. TRBJ2-1 . TRBV5-1 CATRGAYNEQFF TGCGCCACAAGGGGTGCATACAATGAGCAGTTCTTC
few TRBJ2-4 . TRBV6-1 CASSEEWWGPKNIQYF TGTGCCAGCAGTGAAGAATGGTGGGGCCCTAAAAACATTCAGTACTTC
. TRBJ2-3 TRBD2 TRBV29-1 CSVVGLAGGIDTQYF TGCAGCGTCGTGGGACTAGCGGGAGGCATAGATACGCAGTATTTT
. TRBJ2-6 TRBD1 TRBV11-2 CASSYRTGVLSGANVLTF TGTGCCAGCAGCTATCGGACAGGCGTCTTGTCGGGGGCCAACGTCCTGACTTTC
few TRBJ2-1 TRBD2 TRBV28 CASLGLAGGPAYNEQFF TGTGCCAGTTTGGGACTAGCGGGAGGGCCCGCCTACAATGAGCAGTTCTTC
once TRBJ2-7 . TRBV28 CASSFGSFYEQYF TGTGCCAGCAGTTTTGGCAGTTTCTACGAGCAGTACTTC
. TRBJ2-5 . TRBV29-1 CSVDGGLGQETQYF TGCAGCGTCGACGGGGGACTGGGTCAAGAGACCCAGTACTTC
few TRBJ2-5 . TRBV9 CASSAGAGVETQYF TGTGCCAGCAGCGCGGGGGCAGGGGTAGAGACCCAGTACTTC
few TRBJ2-7 . TRBV29-1 CSAGWVLARGYEQYF TGCAGCGCAGGATGGGTACTAGCCCGGGGCTACGAGCAGTACTTC
few TRBJ2-3 . TRBV30 CAWSVRWTTDTQYF TGTGCCTGGAGTGTACGTTGGACTACAGATACGCAGTATTTT
. TRBJ2-5 TRBD2 TRBV10-3 CAISGGGQETQYF TGTGCCATCAGCGGCGGGGGGCAAGAGACCCAGTACTTC
. TRBJ2-7 TRBD1 TRBV5-4 CASSLRQGAYEQYF TGTGCCAGCAGCCTCCGACAGGGGGCCTACGAGCAGTACTTC
few TRBJ1-2 TRBD1 TRBV30 CAWRGMKGAIPWGYTF TGTGCCTGGCGGGGCATGAAGGGGGCCATCCCCTGGGGCTACACCTTC
few TRBJ2-7 TRBD1 TRBV7-9 CASTPGQGSYEQYF TGTGCCAGTACCCCGGGACAGGGGTCCTACGAGCAGTACTTC
. TRBJ2-7 . TRBV4-1 CASSQAGFKSYEQYF TGCGCCAGCAGCCAGGCGGGATTTAAGTCCTACGAGCAGTACTTC
few TRBJ2-7 TRBD2 TRBV5-1 CASSSGLAYEQYF TGCGCCAGCAGCTCGGGACTAGCCTACGAGCAGTACTTC
few TRBJ2-7 . TRBV29-1 CSGEARRGIEQYF TGCAGCGGTGAAGCTCGCCGGGGGATCGAGCAGTACTTC
few TRBJ2-7 TRBD1 TRBV29-1 CSFWDRSPYEQYF TGCAGCTTTTGGGACAGATCCCCCTACGAGCAGTACTTC
. TRBJ2-5 . TRBV6-6 CASSYRGETQYF TGTGCCAGCAGTTACCGGGGAGAGACCCAGTACTTC
. TRBJ2-1 . TRBV7-8 CASSLRLRDQTYNEQFF TGTGCCAGCAGCTTGAGGTTGCGGGATCAGACCTACAATGAGCAGTTCTTC
. TRBJ2-7 . TRBV7-2 CASSLRSPTVAYEQYF TGTGCCAGCAGCTTACGATCCCCAACAGTAGCCTACGAGCAGTACTTC
. TRBJ2-3 . TRBV25-1 CASSRGQGFTDTQYF TGTGCCAGCAGCAGAGGGCAGGGATTCACAGATACGCAGTATTTT
. TRBJ2-7 . TRBV7-2 CASSLVPSPHEQYF TGTGCCAGCAGCTTAGTCCCCAGCCCCCACGAGCAGTACTTC
. TRBJ1-5 . TRBV25-1 CASSEALWGNQPQHF TGTGCCAGCAGTGAGGCCCTTTGGGGCAATCAGCCCCAGCATTTT
. TRBJ1-5 . TRBV30 CAWSLGGNQPQHF TGTGCCTGGAGTCTGGGGGGCAATCAGCCCCAGCATTTT